A single sample gave rise to the 31 T cell receptor beta chains below, sequenced in a study of human T cells and chemical hapten exposure. MiXCR was run by TCRdb on the RACE reads, yielding one entry per CDR3 protein. The sample lists around 100,000 distinct CDR3 sequences, more than 10% occurring once. Time point denoted: pre-sensitization, week 0. Treatment in this sample: therapeutic diphenylcyclopropenone sensitization with weekly scalp DPC. This sample comprised whole blood, obtained in connection with sensitization to the hapten diphenylcyclopropenone (DPC). The receptor source for this set is a woman aged 55 to 70 with alopecia areata. Some clones in this sample may be carry-over from other donors' samples.

This clonotype has ten or more counts. This chain links TRBV6-1 with TRBJ1-1; D not certain. Trimming cost V 6 bases and J 9 bases, with 14 bases left between them. The CDR3 extends over 12 amino acids. The V gene's germline CDR1 is MNHNS and CDR2 SASEGT. The CDR3 DNA reads as TGTGCCAGCAGCTCAACCGGGCCCCAAGCTTTCTTT. As protein: CASSSTGPQAFF.

Comment on this clonotype: The junction does not match germline at one end; this may be a read error. V and J are TRBV12-3 or TRBV12-4 and TRBJ2-1, with a possible D match to TRBD2 (5 bases). This CDR3 is 15 amino acids long. For the CDR3, the DNA is TGTGTCAGCAGTTTGGCCGGGGTCGACTACAATGAGCAGTTCTTC. Its protein is CVSSLAGVDYNEQFF.

This clonotype was recorded once. The chain has TRBV7-8 and TRBJ2-1; no reliable D call. Between the trimmed V and J ends, which lost 4 bases and 9 bases, there was a span of 16 bases. Germline CDR1 is SGHVS and CDR2 is FQNEAQ. The CDR3 totals 14 residues. This chain's CDR3 is CASSYYNRAGEQFF. The CDR3 bases are TGTGCCAGCAGCTACTACAACCGCGCCGGTGAGCAGTTCTTC.

Many counts were recorded for this clonotype. The V and J genes are TRBV12-3 or TRBV12-4 and TRBJ1-5; TRBD1 is a possible D gene (6 bases). V lost 5 bases, J lost 4 bases, and 18 bases lay in between. CDR3 length: 16 residues. CDR3 bases: TGTGCCAGCAGTGCCCCCGCCGGGGGCGCGAATCAGCCCCAGCATTTT. It codes for CASSAPAGGANQPQHF.

This clonotype was counted at least ten times. The V and J genes are TRBV12-3 or TRBV12-4 and TRBJ1-2; possibly TRBD1 for D (6 bases). V was pared by 8 bases and J by 6 bases, with 19 bases between. This CDR3 is built from 14 residues. The CDR3 protein is CASRLTRQAHGYTF. CDR3 DNA: TGTGCCAGCCGTCTGACCCGACAGGCGCATGGCTACACCTTC.

The rearrangement links TRBV28 to TRBJ2-6; perhaps TRBD1 as D (5 bases). The V end lost 3 bases, the J end lost 1 base, and 13 bases lay between the germline ends. Per the germline V gene, CDR1 is MDHEN and CDR2 is SYDVKM. CDR3 length equals 17 residues. The CDR3 sequence: CASSLARAGSGANVLTF. CDR3 nucleotide sequence: TGTGCCAGCAGTTTGGCCAGGGCTGGATCTGGGGCCAACGTCCTGACTTTC.

This clonotype was seen at least ten times. The CDR3 is CASSQGGSGANVLTF. In DNA form, the CDR3 reads TGCGCCAGCAGCCAAGGGGGCTCTGGGGCCAACGTCCTGACTTTC. V and J are TRBV4-1 and TRBJ2-6; D ambiguous. This CDR3 comprises 15 residues. Germline V gives CDR1 MGHRA, CDR2 YSYEKL. Trimming stripped 1 base from V and 0 bases from J, with 4 bases between.

This clonotype showed up many times. The genes are TRBV7-9 and TRBJ2-7; tentatively, D is TRBD2 (6 bases). Trimming cost V 6 bases and J 3 bases, with 18 bases left between them. This CDR3 region has 15 residues. The germline V gene has CDR1 SEHNR and CDR2 FQNEAQ (reference sequence). DNA for the CDR3: TGTGCCAGCAGAGACACCGGGACTGGGGACTACGAGCAGTACTTC. It translates to CASRDTGTGDYEQYF. The full variable domain, in which reference TRBV7-9 and TRBJ2-7 provide the parts outside the CDR3, is DTGVSQNPRHKITKRGQNVTFRCDPISEHNRLYWYRQTLGQGPEFLTYFQNEAQLEKSRLLSDRFSAERPKGSFSTLEIQRTEQGDSAMYLCASRDTGTGDYEQYFGPGTRLTVT.

This clonotype has ten or more counts. The rearrangement joins TRBV11-2 to TRBJ2-7, with D possibly matching TRBD1 (6 bases). V was clipped by 4 bases and J by 2 bases, with 15 bases between them. The V gene's germline CDR1 is SGHAT and CDR2 FQNNGV. CDR3 size: 15 residues. For the CDR3, the DNA is TGTGCCAGCAGCTCCATCAGGGGAAAGACCTACGAGCAGTACTTC. Its protein is CASSSIRGKTYEQYF.

At least ten counts were recorded for this clonotype. The rearrangement links TRBV7-6 to TRBJ2-7, with TRBD1 matching over 8 bases. CDR1 and CDR2 (germline): SGHVS, FNYEAQ. The trim removed 1 base at V and 3 bases at J, leaving 5 bases unmatched. CDR3 length equals 15 residues. Here the CDR3 reads CASSLGTGSVYEQYF. The CDR3 bases are TGTGCCAGCAGCTTAGGGACAGGGAGTGTCTACGAGCAGTACTTC.

This clonotype has at least ten counts. This chain links TRBV19 with TRBJ2-1; D remains unclear. The CDR3 length is 12 residues. V was shortened by 6 bases and J by 6 bases, with 9 bases between the two germline ends. The germline gives CDR1 LNHDA, CDR2 SQIVND (reference sequence). CDR3 in amino acids: CASSTALNEQFF. Here the CDR3 DNA reads TGTGCCAGTAGCACCGCCCTCAATGAGCAGTTCTTC.

This rearrangement joins TRBV12-3 or TRBV12-4 to TRBJ1-1; the D is unclear. Trimming stripped 10 bases from V and 8 bases from J, with 20 bases between. There are 13 residues in the CDR3. The CDR3 region has the DNA TGTGCCAACTCCCCCGGACTGAGACTGGAAGCTTTCTTT. It yields the protein CANSPGLRLEAFF.

This clonotype was seen more than once but under ten times. The chain joins TRBV18 to TRBJ1-3; D uncertain. Deletions cut 0 bases from V and 0 bases from J, with 6 bases between. Germline V CDR1 and CDR2: KGHSH, LQKENI. The CDR3 totals 15 residues. The CDR3 DNA reads as TGTGCCAGCTCACCACCAGGGTTCTCTGGAAACACCATATATTTT. Translation: CASSPPGFSGNTIYF.

There are many counts of this clonotype. This sequence joins TRBV6-5 and TRBJ2-1; a possible D gene is TRBD2 (7 bases). The CDR3 covers 17 residues. The V end lost 2 bases, the J end lost 0 bases, and 14 bases lay between the germline ends. CDR1 is MNHEY and CDR2 is SVGAGI in the germline V gene. Here the CDR3 DNA reads TGTGCCAGCAGTTACCTTGGCGGGGGCGCCTCCTACAATGAGCAGTTCTTC. This translates into CASSYLGGGASYNEQFF.

As for this clonotype: Given the absence of the conserved phenylalanine or tryptophan at the CDR3 end, a read error is likely. The chain couples TRBV25-1 to TRBJ1-3; D gene uncertain. Germline CDR1 is MGHDK and CDR2 is SYGVNS. The CDR3 spans 13 residues. Trimming shortened V by 2 bases and J by 7 bases, and 9 bases separated the two germline ends. This CDR3 reads CASSEVNGNTIYS. The CDR3 coding sequence is TGTGCCAGCAGTGAAGTTAATGGGAACACCATATATTCT.

This clonotype was seen more than once but under ten times. CDR3 sequence reads: CATTPGADTDTQYF. The CDR3 DNA follows: TGTGCCACCACCCCGGGTGCCGACACAGATACGCAGTATTTT. The chain employs TRBV19 and TRBJ2-3; no reliable D call. Trimming took 10 bases from V and 2 from J, leaving 16 bases between them. The CDR3 runs 14 residues. Germline loops: CDR1 LNHDA, CDR2 SQIVND (reference sequence).

The chain links TRBV11-2 to TRBJ2-5, with 9 nucleotides matching TRBD2. The CDR3 is 13 residues long. The junction had 4 bases not matched to a gene; V was cut back by 8 bases and J by 3 bases. Germline values: CDR1 SGHAT, CDR2 FQNNGV. CDR3 sequence: CASGLAREETQYF. DNA for the CDR3: TGTGCCAGCGGACTAGCGCGGGAAGAGACCCAGTACTTC. The whole variable domain, remainder taken from reference TRBV11-2 and TRBJ2-5, is EAGVAQSPRYKIIEKRQSVAFWCNPISGHATLYWYQQILGQGPKLLIQFQNNGVVDDSQLPKDRFSAERLKGVDSTLKIQPAKLEDSAVYLCASGLAREETQYFGPGTRLLVL.

This clonotype appeared a single time. This may be a read error: a much more frequent sequence differs by one nucleotide. The V gene is TRBV7-6, the J gene TRBJ1-2, with a weak D call TRBD1 (5 bases). Per the germline V gene, CDR1 is SGHVS and CDR2 is FNYEAQ. The CDR3 consists of 15 residues. CDR3 sequence: CTSSPQGRFNYGYTF. The CDR3 DNA reads TGTACCAGCAGCCCCCAGGGCAGGTTTAACTATGGCTACACCTTC.

This chain joins TRBV4-2 and TRBJ1-1, with a tentative D call TRBD1 (6 bases). This CDR3 is built from 15 residues. Trimming took off 1 base at V and 4 bases at J, with 13 bases between the two ends. CDR1 is LGHNA, CDR2 YNFKEQ, per germline. The CDR3 region is CASSQATGTGTEAFF. The CDR3, as DNA: TGTGCCAGCAGCCAAGCTACAGGGACCGGCACTGAAGCTTTCTTT.

This clonotype was counted many times. The chain is built from TRBV2 and TRBJ1-5; D not certain. CDR3 length: 15 residues. V was clipped by 3 bases and J by 4 bases, with 13 bases between them. Germline V gene sequence: CDR1 SNHLY, CDR2 FYNNEI. The CDR3 spells CASSEQTSQNQPQHF. CDR3 sequence (DNA): TGTGCCAGCAGTGAGCAAACGTCCCAAAATCAGCCCCAGCATTTT.

The table lists this clonotype with a few counts. As DNA, the CDR3 is TGCGCCAGCGCGAAGACCGACAGGGCCGACTACGAGCAGTACTTC. Its translation: CASAKTDRADYEQYF. V is TRBV5-1 and J is TRBJ2-7, with 7 bases lining up with TRBD1. This CDR3 comprises 15 residues. V lost 7 bases, J lost 3 bases, and 13 bases stayed unmatched. Per germline, CDR1 SGHRS and CDR2 YFSETQ.

This clonotype appeared many times. This sequence joins TRBV30 and TRBJ1-2, with D uncertain. Trimming shortened V by 0 bases and J by 5 bases, and 4 bases separated the two germline ends. Germline CDR1 GTSNPN, CDR2 SVGIG (reference sequence). The CDR3 is 11 amino acids. CDR3 amino acids: CAWSVIYGYTF. CDR3 nucleotides: TGTGCCTGGAGTGTCATATATGGCTACACCTTC. The whole variable domain, filled in from reference TRBV30 and TRBJ1-2, reads SQTIHQWPATLVQPVGSPLSLECTVEGTSNPNLYWYRQAAGRGLQLLFYSVGIGQISSEVPQNLSASRPQDRQFILSSKKLLLSDSGFYLCAWSVIYGYTFGSGTRLTVV.

This clonotype occurred many times. V and J are TRBV2 and TRBJ2-5; no firm D call. Germline CDR1 and CDR2: SNHLY and FYNNEI. Trimming took 5 bases from V and 3 from J, leaving 7 bases between them. This CDR3 spans 12 amino acids. CDR3: CASSTTEETQYF. In nucleotides, the CDR3 is TGTGCCAGCAGTACGACCGAAGAGACCCAGTACTTC.

This chain's CDR3 is CASSLEGIRVNTEAFF. In DNA form, the CDR3 reads TGTGCCAGCAGCTTAGAAGGTATACGGGTGAACACTGAAGCTTTCTTT. The rearrangement links TRBV7-2 to TRBJ1-1; D uncertain. Trimming removed 1 base at V and 0 bases at J, with 12 bases between. This CDR3 spans 16 amino acids. CDR1 and CDR2 (germline): SGHTA, FQGNSA.

J is TRBJ2-3 and V is TRBV7-2; no reliable D call. This CDR3 comprises 14 residues. CDR1 SGHTA and CDR2 FQGNSA come from the germline V gene. Between the trimmed V and J ends, which lost 2 bases and 2 bases, there was a span of 8 bases. CDR3 bases: TGTGCCAGCAGCTTAAGCCGGTACACAGATACGCAGTATTTT. This translates into CASSLSRYTDTQYF.

This clonotype occurred many times. V and J are TRBV18 and TRBJ2-5, with 7 bases fitting TRBD1. CDR1 is KGHSH and CDR2 is LQKENI in the germline V gene. Trimming removed 2 bases from V and 1 base from J; junction bases left unmatched: 4. This CDR3 comprises 15 residues. The CDR3 DNA reads as TGTGCCAGCTCACCAAGCGACAGGGTCCAAGAGACCCAGTACTTC. It yields the protein CASSPSDRVQETQYF.

This clonotype was found a few times. The chain recombines TRBV7-9 with TRBJ1-1; D is unresolved. The germline CDR1 and CDR2 sequences are SEHNR and FQNEAQ (reference sequence). V lost 2 bases to trimming and J lost 1 base, with 8 bases between them. The CDR3 runs 14 residues. CDR3 in amino acids: CASSLMVSNTEAFF. The CDR3 nucleotides read TGTGCCAGCAGCTTAATGGTCTCGAACACTGAAGCTTTCTTT.

This clonotype was detected ten times or more. The J gene is TRBJ1-2, the V gene TRBV7-8; maybe TRBD1 (5 bases). This CDR3 spans 15 amino acids. Germline CDR1 is SGHVS and CDR2 is FQNEAQ. Trimming shortened V by 1 base and J by 5 bases, and 14 bases separated the two germline ends. In nucleotides, the CDR3 is TGTGCCAGCAGCTTAGTGGGGGGGTTAGTGTATGGCTACACCTTC. As protein: CASSLVGGLVYGYTF. Filled out from reference TRBV7-8 and TRBJ1-2, the complete variable domain reads GAGVSQSPRYKVAKRGQDVALRCDPISGHVSLFWYQQALGQGPEFLTYFQNEAQLDKSGLPSDRFFAERPEGSVSTLKIQRTQQEDSAVYLCASSLVGGLVYGYTFGSGTRLTVV.

This clonotype came up a few times. This sequence joins TRBV6-5 and TRBJ2-1, with 7 bases that match TRBD1. V shed 8 bases, J shed 9 bases, and the junction held 10 bases outside the gene matches. The CDR3 sequence is 13 residues long. Germline CDR1 reads MNHEY; CDR2 reads SVGAGI. CDR3 DNA: TGTGCCAGCCGCTCGACAGGGAACGGTGAGCAGTTCTTC. Its translation is CASRSTGNGEQFF.

This clonotype was seen at least ten times. The J gene is TRBJ1-1, the V gene TRBV7-9; D ambiguous. Germline loops: CDR1 SEHNR, CDR2 FQNEAQ (reference sequence). The CDR3 is made up of 14 amino acids. The V end was cut by 2 bases, the J end by 2 bases, with 9 bases between. The CDR3 nucleotides are TGTGCCAGCAGCTTAACTACATATAACACTGAAGCTTTCTTT. Encoded protein: CASSLTTYNTEAFF.

The chain is built from TRBV30 and TRBJ1-5; the D is unclear. V lost 3 bases and J lost 0, with 12 bases in between. Germline-derived CDR1 and CDR2 are GTSNPN and SVGIG (reference sequence). The CDR3 has 15 residues. This chain's CDR3 is CAWRSGLTSNQPQHF. The CDR3 coding sequence is TGTGCCTGGAGGTCGGGTCTGACTAGCAATCAGCCCCAGCATTTT.